A selection of T cell receptor beta chains follows, all from one sample in a study of T cell responses to AZD1222 COVID-19 vaccine. Sequenced by immunoSEQ multiplex PCR; TCRdb stores in-frame clones only, minus some. Of more than 80,000 clones in the sample, just over 85% were seen once. The material was peripheral blood, obtained on day 0 of MenACWY control vaccination. All receptors come from an adult in good health. The CDR3 runs from the conserved cysteine through the conserved F or W. The D gene is left open where the match is weak. Size tells how often a clone was seen (once, few, many) or the class of an expanded clone, and some rows leave it out.

v_call	clone_size	d_call	j_call	cdr3_aa	cdr3_nt
TRBV5-1	once	TRBD2	TRBJ2-2	CASSLTSGGAGGELFF	TGCGCCAGCAGCCTCACCAGCGGGGGGGCAGGCGGGGAGCTGTTTTTT
TRBV30	NA	NA	TRBJ2-1	CACHGIWINEQFF	TGTGCCTGCCATGGGATCTGGATCAATGAGCAGTTCTTC
TRBV6-5	NA	NA	TRBJ2-3	CASSYSGHHTDTQYF	TGTGCCAGCAGTTACTCCGGACATCACACAGATACGCAGTATTTT
TRBV18	NA	NA	TRBJ2-2	CASSPTGNTGELFF	TGTGCCAGCTCACCGACTGGGAACACCGGGGAGCTGTTTTTT
TRBV7-2	NA	NA	TRBJ1-6	CASSGSESPLHF	TGTGCCAGCAGCGGGTCGGAATCACCCCTCCACTTT
TRBV7-2	NA	TRBD1	TRBJ1-2	CASQPSPDRVEGYGYTF	TGTGCCAGCCAGCCAAGTCCTGACAGGGTAGAGGGCTATGGCTACACCTTC
TRBV30	NA	NA	TRBJ1-2	CAWSVRLQGYTF	TGTGCCTGGAGTGTACGGCTACAGGGCTACACCTTC
TRBV5-4	once	TRBD2	TRBJ2-7	CASSHKREGYEQYF	TGTGCCAGCAGCCACAAGAGGGAGGGGTACGAGCAGTACTTC
TRBV7-2	once	NA	TRBJ1-2	CASSYVSPNYGYTF	TGTGCCAGCAGCTATGTTTCTCCTAACTATGGCTACACCTTC
TRBV19	NA	NA	TRBJ1-1	CASIHRRETEAFF	TGTGCCAGTATCCACAGGAGGGAAACTGAAGCTTTCTTT
TRBV7-2	NA	NA	TRBJ1-2	CASTETGPYGYTF	TGTGCCAGCACGGAGACAGGTCCCTATGGCTACACCTTC
TRBV24-1	NA	NA	TRBJ1-6	CAIYNSPLHF	TGTGCCATCTATAATTCACCCCTCCACTTT
TRBV4-1	NA	NA	TRBJ2-7	CASSLDPPGAYEQYF	TGCGCCAGCAGCCTTGACCCCCCCGGGGCCTACGAGCAGTACTTC
TRBV27	NA	TRBD1	TRBJ2-7	CASSLPETGDYEQYF	TGTGCCAGCAGTCTGCCGGAGACAGGGGACTACGAGCAGTACTTC
TRBV7-2	NA	TRBD1	TRBJ1-2	CASSLGQGVYGYTF	TGTGCCAGCAGCTTGGGACAGGGGGTCTATGGCTACACCTTC
TRBV12-3/TRBV12-4	NA	NA	TRBJ2-3	CASSLPFTDTQYF	TGTGCCAGCAGCCTGCCGTTCACAGATACGCAGTATTTT
TRBV6-5	NA	NA	TRBJ1-5	CASVEALYQPQHF	TGTGCCAGCGTAGAGGCCTTGTATCAGCCCCAGCATTTT
TRBV30	NA	TRBD1	TRBJ1-2	CAWSDTGTGNYGYTF	TGTGCCTGGAGTGATACCGGGACAGGGAACTATGGCTACACCTTC
TRBV9	NA	TRBD1	TRBJ1-1	CASRGQGGTEAFF	TGTGCCAGCAGAGGACAGGGTGGCACTGAAGCTTTCTTT
TRBV5-1	NA	TRBD2	TRBJ2-7	CASSVVAGASSYEQYF	TGCGCCAGCAGCGTTGTAGCGGGGGCGAGCTCCTACGAGCAGTACTTC
TRBV19	NA	NA	TRBJ1-1	CASSIDGVRGTEAFF	TGTGCCAGTAGTATAGATGGGGTGCGAGGGACTGAAGCTTTCTTT
TRBV18	NA	NA	TRBJ1-4	CASSPPDGGATNEKLFF	TGTGCCAGCTCACCACCGGATGGGGGGGCAACTAATGAAAAACTGTTTTTT
TRBV6-6	NA	TRBD2	TRBJ2-2	CASSQAGAGTGELFF	TGTGCCAGCAGCCAAGCGGGGGCGGGAACCGGGGAGCTGTTTTTT
TRBV19	once	NA	TRBJ1-1	CASSFREPNTEAFF	TGTGCCAGTAGCTTCCGGGAGCCGAACACTGAAGCTTTCTTT
TRBV9	NA	NA	TRBJ1-5	CASSSRGGLDQPQHF	TGTGCCAGCAGCAGCAGGGGAGGATTGGACCAGCCCCAGCATTTT
TRBV6-1	many	TRBD1	TRBJ2-2	CASSEETGEAGELFF	TGTGCCAGCAGTGAAGAGACAGGGGAGGCCGGGGAGCTGTTTTTT
TRBV5-4	NA	TRBD2	TRBJ2-5	CASSLGLAQETQYF	TGTGCCAGCAGCTTGGGACTAGCCCAAGAGACCCAGTACTTC